This T cell receptor beta chain comes out of a study of a mutant IDH1 vaccine in newly diagnosed glioma. About the research overall: Pretreatment consisted of radiotherapy, temozolomide, or both, with most receiving both. Study-wide results and caveats: Pseudoprogression seemed unlinked to shifts in top peripheral T cell clonotypes.

Time point indicated: baseline, week 1 (first vaccination visit). Stated treatment: pre-vaccination baseline after standard-of-care therapy. As concerns this clone: Its antigen is unidentified.

Produced via immunoSEQ multiplex PCR; TCRdb's table is partial and in-frame only. The sample carries about 98,000 clones, about 90% recorded once. The V gene lost 7 bases and the J gene lost 3 bases, with 18 bases spanning the gap. The V gene's germline CDR1 is MNHNY and CDR2 SVGAGI (reference sequence). The CDR3 consists of 15 residues. The chain combines TRBV6-6 with TRBJ1-1, with D possibly being TRBD1 (5 bases). Sequencing used PBMCs, obtained from a glioma patient treated with radiotherapy, temozolomide or both. This TCR derives from a woman aged 45-60 years with glioma. The CDR3 region is CASNGPTGVYTEAFF. In DNA, the CDR3 is TGTGCCAGCAATGGCCCTACGGGGGTATACACTGAAGCTTTCTTT.